The TCR beta chain under discussion was sequenced for a study of blood T cells in healthy people across ages. Study context: Capture via template switching afforded approximately one barcoded beta molecule per two T cells.

Overall study findings and caveats: Getting older went along with TCR beta diversity per million T cells dropping roughly linearly. Whereas aged donors had fewer naive CD4+ cells, long-lived donors had more of them and higher diversity.

The CDR3 covers 16 residues. Trimming stripped 5 bases from V and 0 bases from J, with 15 bases between. The germline V gene has CDR1 PRHDT and CDR2 FYEKMQ (reference sequence). A note on this clonotype: Its antigen remains unknown.

PCR was performed a second time for roughly 7 to 12 cycles using a sample-barcoded 5' primer and a J-beta primer mix. Sequencing recovered at least 2.5 million CDR3-containing paired-end reads from each sample. One entry per CDR3 protein, called by TCRdb with MiXCR from the 5' RACE reads. This table holds about 1.8 million distinct CDR3 sequences, approximately 50% found once. Sequences were obtained from blood. The TCR comes from a woman in her forties in good health. The chain links TRBV13 to TRBJ2-3; tentatively, D is TRBD2 (6 bases). This CDR3 is CASSIGTGTSTDTQYF. The CDR3 coding sequence is TGTGCCAGCAGCATCGGGACGGGGACTAGCACAGATACGCAGTATTTT.